One and the same sample provided the 17 T cell receptor beta chains below, sequenced in a study of glioma-infiltrating T cells. Amplification of TCR alpha and beta CDR3 regions from RNA used iRepertoire nested multiplex PCR. TCRdb recomputed calls from the multiplex PCR reads with MiXCR, one row per CDR3 protein. The sample records over 80,000 distinct CDR3 sequences, approximately 42% being singletons. Sequencing was performed on glioma tissue, nonneoplastic brain tissue, or PBMCs (not recorded which). These receptors originate from a human donor with low-grade glioma or glioblastoma, undergoing nonglioma brain surgery, or in good health (not recorded which).

Many counts were recorded for this clonotype. The chain has TRBV12-3 or TRBV12-4 and TRBJ2-4; 9 nucleotides line up with TRBD1. The CDR3 sequence is 15 residues long. J gave up 6 bases and V 5 bases, and 8 bases lay outside the gene matches. DNA for the CDR3: TGTGCCAGCAGTACATCACAGGGGGCATTAAACATTCAGTACTTC. Its protein is CASSTSQGALNIQYF.

J is TRBJ2-1 and V is TRBV11-2; D is perhaps TRBD1 (5 bases). V gave up 5 bases and J gave up 10 bases, with 15 bases separating them. The CDR3 is 13 residues long. CDR1 and CDR2 (germline): SGHAT, FQNNGV. CDR3 sequence reads: CASSPTQGYEQFF. The CDR3 nucleotides read TGTGCCAGCAGCCCAACCCAGGGCTACGAGCAGTTCTTC.

About this clonotype itself: A read error may explain this, as a much larger clone is one base away. The V call is TRBV7-3, the J call TRBJ2-3; tentatively, D is TRBD1 (8 bases). V lost 5 bases to trimming and J lost 0 bases, with 15 bases between them. This CDR3 comprises 16 residues. Per the germline V gene, CDR1 is SGHTA and CDR2 is FQGTGA. CDR3 sequence: CASSSGTGFSTDTQYF. CDR3 bases: TGTGCCAGCAGCAGCGGGACAGGCTTTAGCACAGATACGCAGTATTTT.

Note on this clonotype: A single base separates this from a much larger clone, so it may be a read error. The rearrangement links TRBV29-1 to TRBJ1-5; D remains ambiguous. The V gene lost 6 bases and the J gene lost 0 bases, with 15 bases spanning the gap. CDR3 length: 15 amino acids. Germline V gene data show CDR1 as SQVTM and CDR2 as ANQGSEA. The CDR3 loop reads CSVRGGRNSNQPQHF. The CDR3 DNA reads as TGCAGCGTGCGCGGCGGGCGGAATAGCAATCAGCCCCAGCATTTT.

This clonotype has a count of ten or more. The genes are TRBV12-3 or TRBV12-4 and TRBJ1-6, with a weak D call TRBD1 (5 bases). The V and J ends lost 5 bases and 7 bases respectively, with 15 bases between them. This CDR3 spans 15 amino acids. CDR3 in amino acids: CASSRPRDGNSPLHF. Written as DNA, the CDR3 is TGTGCCAGCAGTAGACCCCGGGACGGAAATTCACCCCTCCACTTT.

The genes are TRBV5-5 and TRBJ2-1; 9 nucleotides agree with TRBD1. Germline CDR1 is SGHKS and CDR2 is YYEKEE (reference sequence). The CDR3 sequence is 16 residues long. The V segment lost 2 bases and the J segment 6 bases; nucleotides outside the gene matches: 9. For the CDR3, the DNA is TGTGCCAGCAGCTTTGCGCTGACAGGGGGAATCAATGAGCAGTTCTTC. Translating it yields CASSFALTGGINEQFF.

This clonotype occurred a few times. V gene TRBV29-1 combines with J gene TRBJ2-1; 7 positions match TRBD2. In germline, CDR1 is SQVTM, CDR2 ANQGSEA. J gave up 10 bases and V 3 bases, and 12 bases lay outside the gene matches. This CDR3 is built from 14 residues. The DNA of the CDR3 is TGCAGCGTTGAGCCGGGGGGATGGGGGAGCGAGCAGTTCTTC. It translates to CSVEPGGWGSEQFF.

The chain is built from TRBV30 and TRBJ1-5; TRBD1 agrees at 11 bases. Germline V lookup: CDR1 GTSNPN, CDR2 SVGIG (reference sequence). The CDR3 totals 16 residues. V shed 2 bases, J shed 4 bases, and the junction held 7 bases outside the gene matches. The CDR3 region has the DNA TGTGCCTGGAGTTCCGGGACAGGGGGTATGAATCAGCCCCAGCATTTT. Encoded protein: CAWSSGTGGMNQPQHF. Full variable domain (missing parts from reference TRBV30 and TRBJ1-5): SQTIHQWPATLVQPVGSPLSLECTVEGTSNPNLYWYRQAAGRGLQLLFYSVGIGQISSEVPQNLSASRPQDRQFILSSKKLLLSDSGFYLCAWSSGTGGMNQPQHFGDGTRLSIL.

This clonotype has ten or more counts. The chain uses TRBV5-1 and TRBJ1-1, with D possibly being TRBD1 (5 bases). CDR3 length equals 16 residues. V lost 4 bases to trimming and J lost 0 bases, with 16 bases between them. Germline CDR1 and CDR2: SGHRS and YFSETQ. The CDR3 loop is CASSQGGGAVNTEAFF. The CDR3 coding sequence is TGCGCCAGCAGCCAAGGCGGGGGAGCGGTGAACACTGAAGCTTTCTTT.

Many counts were recorded for this clonotype. V and J are TRBV29-1 and TRBJ2-7, with 13 bases matching TRBD2. This CDR3 region has 18 residues. Germline V gene data show CDR1 as SQVTM and CDR2 as ANQGSEA. Trimming cost V 4 bases and J 5 bases; bases outside gene matches: 17. The DNA of the CDR3 is TGCAGCGTTGGAGGGACACTAGCGGGAGGGCCCCGTAAGGACGAGCAGTACTTC. Translating gives CSVGGTLAGGPRKDEQYF.

This clonotype was seen repeatedly, ten times or more. This chain uses TRBV5-1 with TRBJ2-6; D ambiguous. CDR1 is SGHRS and CDR2 is YFSETQ in the germline V gene. The CDR3 covers 16 residues. V dropped 0 bases and J dropped 0 bases, with 7 bases sitting between them. The CDR3 region has the DNA TGCGCCAGCAGCTTGGGTCAGATCTCTGGGGCCAACGTCCTGACTTTC. Translated: CASSLGQISGANVLTF.

This clonotype has ten or more counts. A junction boundary mismatches the germline segment, possibly from a read error. V gene TRBV6-1 combines with J gene TRBJ2-2; D possibly matches TRBD1 or TRBD2 (5 bases each). Per germline, CDR1 MNHNS and CDR2 SASEGT. This CDR3 is built from 14 residues. The CDR3 is CASREGWSTGELFF. CDR3 nucleotides: TGTGCCAGCCGTGAGGGGTGGAGCACCGGGGAGCTGTTTTTT.

This clonotype was seen many times. The CDR3 reads CASSPGQGHNEQFF. The CDR3 region has the DNA TGTGCCAGCTCACCCGGACAGGGACACAATGAGCAGTTCTTC. The rearrangement uses TRBV18 and TRBJ2-1; 8 nucleotides agree with TRBD1. The CDR3 consists of 14 residues. V was pared by 3 bases and J by 5 bases, with 3 bases of the junction left unmatched. Germline CDR1 KGHSH, CDR2 LQKENI. Full variable domain (outside the CDR3, taken from reference TRBV18 and TRBJ2-1): NAGVMQNPRHLVRRRGQEARLRCSPMKGHSHVYWYRQLPEEGLKFMVYLQKENIIDESGMPKERFSAEFPKEGPSILRIQQVVRGDSAAYFCASSPGQGHNEQFFGPGTRLTVL.

The rearrangement uses TRBV7-2 and TRBJ2-7, with a possible D match to TRBD2 (5 bases). V was pared by 3 bases and J by 0 bases, with 9 bases between. Germline loops: CDR1 SGHTA, CDR2 FQGNSA. CDR3 length: 14 amino acids. The DNA of the CDR3 is TGTGCCAGCAGCTTGGGAGTGAGCTCCTACGAGCAGTACTTC. It yields the protein CASSLGVSSYEQYF. Combining the CDR3 with reference TRBV7-2 and TRBJ2-7 gives the whole variable domain GAGVSQSPSNKVTEKGKDVELRCDPISGHTALYWYRQSLGQGLEFLIYFQGNSAPDKSGLPSDRFSAERTGGSVSTLTIQRTQQEDSAVYLCASSLGVSSYEQYFGPGTRLTVT.

On this clonotype: Given a much more abundant clone one base away, this may be a read error. The rearrangement links TRBV6-5 to TRBJ2-5, with D tentatively TRBD1 (5 bases). CDR1 is MNHEY, CDR2 SVGAGI, per germline. The CDR3 covers 14 residues. CDR3 sequence reads: CASSLGAGLETKYF. CDR3 nucleotide sequence: TGTGCCAGCAGTTTAGGTGCAGGGTTGGAGACCAAGTACTTC.

As for this clonotype: A read error may account for a junction end that differs from germline. The genes are TRBV7-6 and TRBJ2-3; TRBD2 matches at 8 bases. Germline-derived CDR1 and CDR2 are SGHVS and FNYEAQ. The CDR3 spans 14 residues. The CDR3 DNA sequence: TGTGCCAGCAGCTTGGCGGGGGGTACAGGTACGCAGTATTTT. Its translation: CASSLAGGTGTQYF.

Regarding this clonotype: This may arise from a read error, as a much more abundant clone is one base away. V usage is TRBV12-3 or TRBV12-4 and J usage is TRBJ2-7; 7 bases are shared with TRBD1. V lost 5 bases, J lost 6 bases, and 7 bases stayed unmatched. CDR3 size: 13 residues. The DNA of the CDR3 is TGTGCCAGCAGTCCGCCGACAGGGTCCGAGCAGTACTTC. Translation: CASSPPTGSEQYF.